This T cell receptor (beta chain) was found in a study of regulatory T cells in long-lasting Graves disease. This clonotype was found many times. Its cognate antigen is unknown. Building of the TCR beta libraries involved iRepertoire HTBI primers and Arm-PCR of CDR3 regions. TCRdb reprocessed the multiplex PCR reads via MiXCR and lists one record per CDR3 protein. Of roughly 260,000 distinct CDR3 sequences listed, around a sixth were seen once; the top ten hold 14%. V trimming: 3 bases; J trimming: 10 bases; junction bases outside the gene matches: 6. Germline V CDR1 and CDR2: DFQATT, SNEGSKA (reference sequence). This CDR3 has 12 residues. This sample's time point: newly diagnosed GD, antithyroid drugs for less than 3 months. TCR sequences were obtained from RNA taken from PBMCs. Patient provenance is recorded as an endocrinology department in Xi'an, China. Points from the study as a whole: New patients shared approximately 1,000 public clonotypes, and persistent patients shared more, with over 2,500. Persistent disease was associated with favored TRBV28 usage and with favored use of TRBJ1-2 and TRBJ2-5.

These data were also reused for a study on T cells in Graves' hyperthyroidism and ophthalmopathy.

The material sequenced was peripheral blood mononuclear cells (PBMCs), taken at new diagnosis, from a patient treated with antithyroid drugs. The source of this sequence is a woman in her 30s with Graves disease. The chain combines TRBV20-1 with TRBJ1-1; 9 bases are a match to TRBD1. The DNA for the CDR3 is TGCAGTGCTAGTCGGACAGGGGTGGGAGCTTTCTTT. Translation gives CSASRTGVGAFF.